Listed below are T cell receptor beta chains from one sample, sequenced in a study of T cell repertoires in cytomegalovirus infection. TCRdb called the reads again in MiXCR, with one record for every CDR3 protein. The data show 250,000 to 400,000 distinct CDR3 sequences, around a quarter seen once. These receptors have no identified antigens. This specimen was cultured PBMCs, taken from culture after CMV antigen stimulation. These receptors were obtained from a human donor in good health (CMV status not recorded). Some clones in this sample may be carry-over from other donors' samples. CDR3s include the opening cysteine and the closing phenylalanine or tryptophan. A D gene is named only where the DNA matches it firmly. Rows may omit the clone size; those that give it use once, few, many or a size class.

v_call	j_call	clone_size	cdr3_length	d_call	cdr3_nt	cdr3_aa
TRBV18	TRBJ1-1	many	14	TRBD1	TGTGCCAGCTCCCAAGTGGGCAGGGGGTCTGAAGCTTTCTTT	CASSQVGRGSEAFF
TRBV29-1	TRBJ1-1	few	11	.	TGCAGCGTTCGATTCAGGGCTGGGGCTTTCTTT	CSVRFRAGAFF
TRBV27	TRBJ1-3	few	17	TRBD1	TGTGCCAGCAGGGGGCGGACAGGAGGTCCCTCTGGAAACACCATATATTTT	CASRGRTGGPSGNTIYF
TRBV14	TRBJ2-2	.	14	.	TGTGCCAGCAGCCAAGATGCACCGTACGGGGAGCTGTTTTTT	CASSQDAPYGELFF
TRBV28	TRBJ1-2	.	16	.	TGTGCCAGCAGCTCGACGGGATGGACCGGCCGCGGTGGCTACACCTTC	CASSSTGWTGRGGYTF
TRBV7-2	TRBJ1-3	.	16	.	TGTGCCAGCAGCTTAGTCCGCGAGAGCTCTGGAAACACCATATATTTT	CASSLVRESSGNTIYF
TRBV2	TRBJ2-2	.	15	TRBD1	TGTGCCAGCAATCGTTGGACAGGGGGCGCCGGGGAGCTGTTTTTT	CASNRWTGGAGELFF
TRBV11-2	TRBJ2-3	.	18	.	TGTGCCAGCAGCCCCTCTTCCCTTCCCCGGGGAGGTCCAGATACGCAGTATTTT	CASSPSSLPRGGPDTQYF
TRBV18	TRBJ2-1	.	14	.	TGTGCCAGCTCACCCACGGGGAGGTCCAATGAGCAGTTCTTC	CASSPTGRSNEQFF
TRBV15	TRBJ1-2	few	15	TRBD1	TGTGCCACCAGCAGAGCGGACAGGCGCGACTATGGCTACACCTTC	CATSRADRRDYGYTF
TRBV10-3	TRBJ2-3	.	11	.	TGTGCCATCACAGGCCAAGATACGCAGTATTTT	CAITGQDTQYF
TRBV12-3/TRBV12-4	TRBJ2-2	few	11	.	TGTGCCAGTACCCTCACCGGGGAGCTGTTTTTT	CASTLTGELFF
TRBV5-4	TRBJ1-3	few	14	.	TGTGCCTCTAGCATGGCCTCGCAGGGAAACACCATATATTTT	CASSMASQGNTIYF
TRBV6-2/TRBV6-3	TRBJ1-2	many	12	.	TGTGCCAGCAGTCGGACTTACCATGGCTACACCTTC	CASSRTYHGYTF
TRBV7-2	TRBJ2-1	many	15	TRBD2	TGTGCCAGCAGCCTGGGGACTAGCTCCTACAATGAGCAGTTCTTC	CASSLGTSSYNEQFF
TRBV20-1	TRBJ2-7	.	15	.	TGCAGTGCTAGAGATCAAGAGGGTATAAGGTACGAGCAGTACTTC	CSARDQEGIRYEQYF
TRBV29-1	TRBJ2-1	.	16	TRBD2	TGCAGCGTTATGGCTAGCGGAGCCCAGTACTACAATGAGCAGTTCTTC	CSVMASGAQYYNEQFF
TRBV11-2	TRBJ2-1	few	12	TRBD2	TGTGCCAGCAGCCGAAGCGGCGGGAGATTGTTCTTC	CASSRSGGRLFF
TRBV7-2	TRBJ2-1	.	14	TRBD2	TGTGCCAGCAAGAACGGGAGGGCCATCGATGAGCAGTTCTTC	CASKNGRAIDEQFF
TRBV7-2	TRBJ2-7	many	11	.	TGTGCCAGCAGCGAAGGGACACTCCAGTACTTC	CASSEGTLQYF
TRBV7-2	TRBJ2-3	many	13	.	TGTGCCAGCAGCCGGGACTCGAGAGATACGCAGTATTTT	CASSRDSRDTQYF
TRBV6-5	TRBJ2-3	few	15	.	TGTGCCAGCAGTTCGGCCGGGACGAGCACAGATACGCAGTATTTT	CASSSAGTSTDTQYF
TRBV12-3/TRBV12-4	TRBJ1-2	few	17	.	TGTGCCAGCAGTACAGGGCCCAGCACATCCCGGAACTATGGCTACACCTTC	CASSTGPSTSRNYGYTF
TRBV7-9	TRBJ1-1	many	10	.	TGTGCCAGCAGCAGGAATGAAGCTTTCTTT	CASSRNEAFF
TRBV7-8	TRBJ1-2	.	15	TRBD1	TGTGCCAGCAGCTTAGTTCGGACAGGGTTTAGTGGCTACACCTTC	CASSLVRTGFSGYTF
TRBV5-1	TRBJ2-5	.	19	TRBD2	TGCGCCAGCAGCTTGGAAGGTCTCGGGCTAGCGGGAGTCCGGGAGACCCAGTACTTC	CASSLEGLGLAGVRETQYF
TRBV7-9	TRBJ2-1	few	14	TRBD2	TGTGCCAGCAGCTCCGGACTAGCGGACAATGAGCAGTTCTTC	CASSSGLADNEQFF
TRBV20-1	TRBJ2-6	.	16	.	TGCAGTGCTAGAGACCGGACGGGCTCTGGGGCCAACGTCCTGACTTTC	CSARDRTGSGANVLTF
TRBV7-2	TRBJ2-1	few	13	.	TGTGCCAGCAGGTATACTAGCCCGGGGGAGCAGTTCTTC	CASRYTSPGEQFF
TRBV7-9	TRBJ2-3	few	13	.	TGTGCCAGCAGCGACACAGGGAAAGATACGCAGTATTTT	CASSDTGKDTQYF
TRBV27	TRBJ2-2	.	15	.	TGTGCCACCTCCCTCGGGAGGGGGCTGGCCGGGGAGCTGTTTTTT	CATSLGRGLAGELFF
TRBV20-1	TRBJ2-5	few	14	TRBD1	TGCAGTGCCCCTGGACAGGGGGGTAAAGAGACCCAGTACTTC	CSAPGQGGKETQYF
TRBV7-9	TRBJ2-3	few	16	TRBD2	TGTGCCAGCAGCCCATTAGCGGGAGGGCAAGAGGATACGCAGTATTTT	CASSPLAGGQEDTQYF
TRBV7-9	TRBJ2-7	.	14	.	TGTGCCAGCAGCTTGGAACTCCTTAGGAACGAGCAGTACTTC	CASSLELLRNEQYF
TRBV6-1	TRBJ2-1	.	13	TRBD1	TGTGCCACCAGGGGGACAGTTTTCGGTGAGCAGTTCTTC	CATRGTVFGEQFF
TRBV20-1	TRBJ2-7	once	13	.	TGCAGTGCTAGGGGGACCCTAAGCTACGAGCAGTACTTC	CSARGTLSYEQYF
TRBV5-4	TRBJ1-2	few	14	TRBD1	TGTGCCAGCAGCTTCCGGGACAGCAACTATGGCTACACCTTC	CASSFRDSNYGYTF
TRBV20-1	TRBJ2-1	.	13	TRBD2	TGCAGTGCAACTAGCGGGAGTGCGGTTGAGCAGTTCTTC	CSATSGSAVEQFF
TRBV6-5	TRBJ2-1	few	16	TRBD2	TGTGCCAGCAGTTCCCTGGGAGTTAGCGGGAAAGACGAGCAGTTCTTC	CASSSLGVSGKDEQFF
TRBV4-1	TRBJ2-6	few	17	TRBD1	TGCGCCAGCAGCCACCGGACAGGGGAAGCTGGGGCCAACGTCCTGACTTTC	CASSHRTGEAGANVLTF
TRBV20-1	TRBJ1-2	.	12	.	TGCAGTGCTAGTCCTTCAGGGTTTGGCTACACCTTC	CSASPSGFGYTF
TRBV29-1	TRBJ1-5	.	12	TRBD1	TGCAGCGTCCGGACAGGGTTACAGCCCCAGCATTTT	CSVRTGLQPQHF
TRBV7-6	TRBJ2-5	.	14	.	TGTGCCAGCAGCCGCCGGAGGGGACAAGAGACCCAGTACTTC	CASSRRRGQETQYF
TRBV6-5	TRBJ1-5	few	15	TRBD1	TGTGCCAGCAGTCAACGACAGGGCCACAATCAGCCCCAGCATTTT	CASSQRQGHNQPQHF
TRBV7-2	TRBJ2-3	many	17	TRBD2	TGTGCCAGCACCCCCCTTAGGACTAGCGGGAATCCAGATACGCAGTATTTT	CASTPLRTSGNPDTQYF
TRBV11-2	TRBJ2-1	.	15	TRBD2	TGTGCCAGCAGCGACCGACTAGCGGGCTACAATGAGCAGTTCTTC	CASSDRLAGYNEQFF
TRBV19	TRBJ1-5	.	14	.	TGTGCCAGTAGTGACGCCGGGGGCAATCAGCCCCAGCATTTT	CASSDAGGNQPQHF
TRBV6-2/TRBV6-3	TRBJ2-1	few	17	TRBD2	TGTGCCAGCAGTCCGCGGGGACTAGCGGGAGTATACAATGAGCAGTTCTTC	CASSPRGLAGVYNEQFF
TRBV27	TRBJ1-1	.	14	.	TGTGCCAGCACTACCCGGGCCCGTAACACTGAAGCTTTCTTT	CASTTRARNTEAFF
TRBV12-5	TRBJ2-2	.	17	TRBD1	TGTGCTAGTGGACCTTCTCGGACAGGGTGGGAAACCGGGGAGCTGTTTTTT	CASGPSRTGWETGELFF